Included here is one TCR beta chain sequence, with context. TCRdb's table, derived via immunoSEQ multiplex PCR, lists solely in-frame clones and lacks some. In the table there are 300,000 to 350,000 clones, roughly 87% of which are singletons. This specimen comes from a study of blood T cell repertoires in COVID-19. This CDR3 contains 13 residues. With 11 bases removed from V and 4 bases from J, the gap between germline ends came to 17 bases. Germline V gene data show CDR1 as MNHEY and CDR2 as SVGAGI. The sample consisted of peripheral blood. This receptor was identified in a man younger than 30 with active or convalescent COVID-19. V gene TRBV6-5 combines with J gene TRBJ1-2; D perhaps matches TRBD1 (5 bases). The DNA for the CDR3 is TGTGCCGTGCGTTGGACAACGTTCTATGGCTACACCTTC. Translation: CAVRWTTFYGYTF.